This T cell receptor (beta chain) was identified in a study of blood T cells in healthy people across ages. Overall study results and limits: Unknown donor CMV status possibly confounded expanded clonotype changes. The unsorted PBMCs prevented any conclusive comparison of naive versus antigen-experienced cells. TCR beta diversity correlated strongly with naive T cell percentage. Per million T cells, TCR beta diversity dropped about linearly as age rose.

In regard to this clonotype: Its target is not known.

This CDR3 comprises 17 residues. Germline-derived CDR1 and CDR2 are SGHAT and FQNNGV. V gave up 0 bases and J gave up 6 bases; unmatched junction bases: 11. A second PCR of roughly 7 to 11 cycles used a sample-barcoded 5' primer and a J-beta primer mix. TCRdb called the 5' RACE reads again in MiXCR, with one record for every CDR3 protein. The repertoire holds about 1.4 million distinct CDR3 sequences, 45% to 70% seen once, with about 6.7% in the top ten. This clonotype originated in a man between 18 and 29 years old in good health. Specimen: blood. V gene TRBV11-2 combines with J gene TRBJ2-5; 9 bases fit TRBD2. CDR3 sequence: CASSLDRGSGSPKTQYF. The CDR3 nucleotides are TGTGCCAGCAGCTTAGATCGTGGTAGCGGGAGCCCCAAGACCCAGTACTTC.